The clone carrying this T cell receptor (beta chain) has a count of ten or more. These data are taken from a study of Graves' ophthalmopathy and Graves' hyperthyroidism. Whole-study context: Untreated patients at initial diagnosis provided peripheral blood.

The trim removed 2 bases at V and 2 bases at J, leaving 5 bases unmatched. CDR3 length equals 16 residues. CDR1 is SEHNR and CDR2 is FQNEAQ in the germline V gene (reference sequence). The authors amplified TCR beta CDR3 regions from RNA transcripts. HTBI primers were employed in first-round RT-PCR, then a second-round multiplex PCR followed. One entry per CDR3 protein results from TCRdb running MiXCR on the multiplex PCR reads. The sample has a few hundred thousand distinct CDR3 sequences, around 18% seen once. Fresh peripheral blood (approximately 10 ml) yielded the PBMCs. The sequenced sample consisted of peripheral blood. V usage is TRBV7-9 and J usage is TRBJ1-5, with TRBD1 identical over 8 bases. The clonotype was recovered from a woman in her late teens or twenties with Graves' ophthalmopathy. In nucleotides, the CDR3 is TGTGCCAGCAGCTTAACGGACAGGGAGGGCAATCAGCCCCAGCATTTT. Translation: CASSLTDREGNQPQHF.